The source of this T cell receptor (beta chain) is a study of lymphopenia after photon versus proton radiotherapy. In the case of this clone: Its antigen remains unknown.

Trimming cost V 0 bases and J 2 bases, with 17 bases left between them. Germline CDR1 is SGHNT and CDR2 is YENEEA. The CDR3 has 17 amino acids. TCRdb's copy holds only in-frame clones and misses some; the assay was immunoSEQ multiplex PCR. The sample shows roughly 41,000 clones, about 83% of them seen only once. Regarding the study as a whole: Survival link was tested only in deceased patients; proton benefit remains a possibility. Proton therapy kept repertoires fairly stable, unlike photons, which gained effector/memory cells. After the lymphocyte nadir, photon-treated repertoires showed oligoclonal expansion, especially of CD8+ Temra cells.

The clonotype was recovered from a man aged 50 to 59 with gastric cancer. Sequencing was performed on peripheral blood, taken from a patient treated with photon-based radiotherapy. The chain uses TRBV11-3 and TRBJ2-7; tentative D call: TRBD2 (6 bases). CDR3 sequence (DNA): TGTGCCAGCAGCTTAGAGACTGGGAGGCTACTACCCTACGAGCAGTACTTC. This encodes CASSLETGRLLPYEQYF.